Sequencing of this T cell receptor beta chain was carried out in a study of T and B cells in COVID-19 patients. Background on the study: Recovered patients mostly had mild to moderate COVID-19 managed as outpatients. At median age approximately 36 years, recovered patients were younger than active-infection patients at roughly 71.

Broader study findings: Patients with COVID-19 reportedly showed strongly skewed T cell receptor beta variable and joining gene usage.

This clonotype has more than one count but fewer than ten. Its specificity is unknown. Multiplex PCR with BIOMED2 TRB-A/B primer pools amplified TRB rearrangements. Each CDR3 protein is one row after TCRdb ran MiXCR on the multiplex PCR reads. The sample consists of 8,000 to 10,000 distinct CDR3 sequences, 25% to 40% of them appearing once. Each TRB amplification used 250-500 ng of genomic DNA from blood. The germline V gene has CDR1 SEHNR and CDR2 FQNEAQ (reference sequence). CDR3 length equals 14 residues. Trimming removed 3 bases at V and 6 bases at J, with 15 bases between. The chain carries TRBV7-9 and TRBJ2-7, with D hard to call. Material for sequencing was blood. This clonotype originated in a human donor who had recovered from COVID-19. The CDR3 protein is CASSFGGSSLEQYF. As DNA, the CDR3 is TGTGCCAGCAGCTTTGGTGGATCGTCTCTCGAGCAGTACTTC.